This is a list of T cell receptor beta chains from one sample in a study of OX40 agonist ivuxolimab in advanced cancers. Method: immunoSEQ multiplex PCR; TCRdb's copy keeps in-frame clones and lacks some. The sample consists of 70,000 or so clones, roughly 90% of them appearing once. Sequences were derived from CD4+ or CD8+ T cells sorted from blood, sampled in a trial of the OX40 agonist ivuxolimab. The origin of the receptors is an adult with an advanced solid tumor such as melanoma, head and neck, liver or kidney cancer. Each CDR3 is given with its conserved first and last residue. Each record gives: D gene, V gene, J gene, clone size, CDR3 DNA, CDR3 protein. D genes are given only for firm matches. Not all rows give a size; the values are once, few, many and, for expanded clones, a class.

>TRBD2|TRBV10-1|TRBJ2-1|.
TGCGCCAGCAGTCGATCAGCGGGAGTAGCCTTCGATGAGCAGTTCTTC
CASSRSAGVAFDEQFF
>.|TRBV6-6|TRBJ1-1|.
TGTGCCAGCAACCGCCCACAGGGAGGGACTGAAGCTTTCTTT
CASNRPQGGTEAFF
>.|TRBV5-1|TRBJ1-4|once
TGCGCCAGCAGCCCCGAAGTGGCTGGAAAACTGTTTTTT
CASSPEVAGKLFF
>.|TRBV19|TRBJ2-6|once
TGTGCCAGTCGGACAGCCGGTGGGGCCAACGTCCTGACTTTC
CASRTAGGANVLTF
>.|TRBV5-1|TRBJ2-1|once
TGCGCCAGCCTAAGTGGACTGTCTGAGCAGTTCTTC
CASLSGLSEQFF
>TRBD2|TRBV9|TRBJ2-7|.
TGTGCCAGCAGCGCCGGGGGGGCCTCCTACGAGCAGTACTTC
CASSAGGASYEQYF
>.|TRBV5-4|TRBJ1-2|once
TGTGCCAGCAGCTTGGAACCATTGGCCGCTCGGGGGACCTTC
CASSLEPLAARGTF
>TRBD1|TRBV29-1|TRBJ1-3|.
TGCAGTTACGGGACAGCGAACACCATATATTTT
CSYGTANTIYF
>.|TRBV11-1|TRBJ2-2|.
TGTGCCAGCAGCACACAGGCCACCGGGGAGCTGTTTTTT
CASSTQATGELFF
>.|TRBV6-5|TRBJ2-1|.
TGTGCCAGCAGTTACCGAAAAGGGAGTTCCTACAATGAGCAGTTCTTC
CASSYRKGSSYNEQFF
>TRBD1|TRBV29-1|TRBJ1-1|once
TGCAGCGTTGAAGCGGTGGGACAGCAGAACACTGAAGCTTTCTTT
CSVEAVGQQNTEAFF
>.|TRBV7-6|TRBJ2-5|.
TGTGCCAGCAGCTTTGGGACTGCCCTACAAGAGACCCAGTACTTC
CASSFGTALQETQYF
>.|TRBV5-4|TRBJ2-7|.
TGTGCCAGCAGCCAAGCATCGGGGGAGCAGTACTTC
CASSQASGEQYF
>TRBD1|TRBV6-5|TRBJ2-7|.
TGTGCCAGCAGTTCCCTCCGACAGGGCCGTTCCTACGAGCAGTACTTC
CASSSLRQGRSYEQYF
>.|TRBV6-1|TRBJ2-7|once
TGTGCCAGCAGTGAGGTCAGTACCTACGAGCAGTACTTC
CASSEVSTYEQYF
>.|TRBV19|TRBJ1-1|.
TGTGCCAGTAGCCGCCGCGGGGGAGGGCGCGCGGGTGAAGCTTTCTTT
CASSRRGGGRAGEAFF
>.|TRBV7-2|TRBJ2-2|.
TGTGCCAGCAGCTTACAGCCACAGGGCCCAAACACCGGGGAGCTGTTTTTT
CASSLQPQGPNTGELFF
>.|TRBV6-5|TRBJ1-1|.
TGTGCCAGCTCGAGTTGGTCGACGGAAAGAGCTTTCTTT
CASSSWSTERAFF
>.|TRBV5-1|TRBJ1-1|once
TGCGCCAGCAGCTTGGCCGGGGGGGAAGCTTTCTTT
CASSLAGGEAFF
>TRBD2|TRBV12-5|TRBJ2-1|.
TGTGCTAGTGGTTTGAGGGCGGGGGAGCCCTACAATGAGCAGTTCTTC
CASGLRAGEPYNEQFF
>.|TRBV19|TRBJ2-4|once
TGTGCCAGTAGTATATCTGCAAGGGGGGCCAAAAACATTCAGTACTTC
CASSISARGAKNIQYF
>.|TRBV6-6|TRBJ1-1|.
TGTGCCAGCACCCCCACCGGGGCTGAAGCTTTCTTT
CASTPTGAEAFF
>.|TRBV4-1|TRBJ1-6|.
TGCGCCAGCAGCCCCCTGGGCAGGGCCTCACCCCTCCACTTT
CASSPLGRASPLHF
>TRBD1|TRBV19|TRBJ1-5|.
TGTGCCTCCTGGAACAGGGGAGTACATCAGCCCCAGCATTTT
CASWNRGVHQPQHF
>.|TRBV7-9|TRBJ2-3|.
TGTGCCAGCAGCTTATTGGGACTGAGCACAGATACGCAGTATTTT
CASSLLGLSTDTQYF
>TRBD1|TRBV5-1|TRBJ2-3|.
TGCGCCAGCAGCTTGGGAGACAGGGTGTCAGATACGCAGTATTTT
CASSLGDRVSDTQYF
>.|TRBV2|TRBJ1-1|.
TGTGCCAGCAGTGGGACCCTGAACACTGAAGCTTTCTTT
CASSGTLNTEAFF
>TRBD2|TRBV19|TRBJ2-1|.
TGTGCCAGTAGTGACCCCCGTGGAGCGGGAGGAGTACGTGAGCAGTTCTTC
CASSDPRGAGGVREQFF
>TRBD1|TRBV18|TRBJ1-4|.
TGTGCCAGCTCACCTGGGACAGCTAATGAAAAACTGTTTTTT
CASSPGTANEKLFF
>.|TRBV29-1|TRBJ1-5|.
TGCAGCGTCGCTGGCGGGGGTAGCAATCAGCCCCAGCATTTT
CSVAGGGSNQPQHF
>TRBD1|TRBV2|TRBJ1-1|.
TGTGCCAGCAGTGACGAGGGGGCGGCTTTCTTT
CASSDEGAAFF
>TRBD2|TRBV11-2|TRBJ2-1|.
TGTGCCAGCAGCATAGCGGGAGGTGGTTTCTACAATGAGCAGTTCTTC
CASSIAGGGFYNEQFF
>TRBD1|TRBV18|TRBJ1-5|.
TGTGCCAGCTCACCGGAGGACAGGGTTGGAAGTCAGCCCCAGCATTTT
CASSPEDRVGSQPQHF
>.|TRBV2|TRBJ1-6|.
TGTGCCAGCCGAGGGGATTCAAGCTCCTATAATTCACCCCTCCACTTT
CASRGDSSSYNSPLHF
>.|TRBV19|TRBJ1-1|.
TGTGCCAGTAGTATCGGCAGACAGCGAACGAACACTGAAGCTTTCTTT
CASSIGRQRTNTEAFF
>.|TRBV18|TRBJ2-3|.
TGTGCCAGCTCACGGACAGTAATCACAGATACGCAGTATTTT
CASSRTVITDTQYF
>.|TRBV18|TRBJ2-3|.
TGTGCCAGCTCACCATGGGACCCAGAGGGAAGTACGCAGTATTTT
CASSPWDPEGSTQYF
>TRBD1|TRBV7-9|TRBJ1-2|.
TGTGCCAGCAGCATAGGACAGGCCAACTATGGCTACACCTTC
CASSIGQANYGYTF
>.|TRBV6-6|TRBJ2-7|.
TGTGCCACTCAGCCCCGGGGCACCCAAAAAGGCTACGAGCAGTACTTC
CATQPRGTQKGYEQYF
>.|TRBV18|TRBJ2-1|.
TGTGCCAGCTCACCAAGGCAGGGCTCCTACAATGAGCAGTTCTTC
CASSPRQGSYNEQFF
>TRBD2|TRBV5-1|TRBJ2-3|.
TGCGCCAGCCGACTAGCGGGAGGCCCAGATACGCAGTATTTT
CASRLAGGPDTQYF
>.|TRBV29-1|TRBJ1-1|few
TGCAGCGTTGAGGGCAGGGAGAAAGCTTTCTTT
CSVEGREKAFF
>TRBD2|TRBV6-1|TRBJ2-7|.
TGTGCCAGCGTGGCTAGCGGGGGACGTAAGGAGCAGTACTTC
CASVASGGRKEQYF
>.|TRBV18|TRBJ1-1|few
TGTGCCAGCTCACCACTGCAGGACAGCGGATCCAGAGCTTTCTTT
CASSPLQDSGSRAFF
>.|TRBV27|TRBJ1-2|.
TGTGCCAGCAGTAACCTACGAGGGGCCTATGGCTACACCTTC
CASSNLRGAYGYTF
>.|TRBV9|TRBJ2-1|.
TGTGCCAGCAGCCTAAGTTATATCGGGAACTCCGTCTTC
CASSLSYIGNSVF
>.|TRBV23-1|TRBJ2-1|.
TGCGCCAGCAACCTCTCGTGGGCGGGAAGGGGCTTAGTAAAAAAGGCGACGGTGCATGAGCAGTTCTTC
CASNLSWAGRGLVKKATVHEQFF
>.|TRBV18|TRBJ1-1|.
TGTGCCAGCTCACCGATATCGAACACTGAAGCTTTCTTT
CASSPISNTEAFF
>.|TRBV18|TRBJ2-6|.
TGTGCCAGCTCACCACCGGGACAACTATCGGGGGCCAACGTCCTGACTTTC
CASSPPGQLSGANVLTF
>.|TRBV19|TRBJ2-7|.
TGTGCCAGTAGTATAGACCCCCGGCCGGGGGCCTACGAGCAGTACTTC
CASSIDPRPGAYEQYF
>.|TRBV18|TRBJ2-3|.
TGTGCCAGCTCACCCGAAGGGGATACGCAGTATTTT
CASSPEGDTQYF